Listed below are T cell receptor beta chains from one sample, sequenced in a study of beta chain features in type 1 diabetes. Clones were read by immunoSEQ multiplex PCR, and TCRdb kept only the in-frame ones, dropping some. This sample has hundreds of thousands of clones, with less than 20% found just once. The sequenced sample consisted of naive CD4+ T cells from blood. The receptors stem from a man between 18 and 35 years old in good health. Both conserved end residues are part of each CDR3. A D gene is named only where the DNA matches it firmly. The listing skips clone size in some rows; elsewhere it reads once, few, many or a size class.

D gene	V gene	J gene	clone size	CDR3 protein	CDR3 DNA
.	TRBV25-1	TRBJ2-7	few	CASSDRQVLKQYF	TGTGCCAGCAGTGACAGACAGGTCTTAAAGCAGTACTTC
.	TRBV19	TRBJ1-5	.	CASSSQTNQPQHF	TGTGCCAGTAGTTCACAGACAAATCAGCCCCAGCATTTT
TRBD1	TRBV9	TRBJ2-1	.	CASSLQTGGNEQFF	TGTGCCAGCAGCTTACAGACAGGGGGCAATGAGCAGTTCTTC
TRBD2	TRBV4-2	TRBJ2-3	few	CASSHSGRDTDTQYF	TGTGCCAGCAGCCACAGCGGGAGGGACACAGATACGCAGTATTTT
.	TRBV5-6	TRBJ1-2	.	CASSLGGAPYYGYTF	TGTGCCAGCAGCTTGGGAGGGGCGCCGTACTATGGCTACACCTTC
.	TRBV18	TRBJ2-7	few	CASSPGQATSDEQYF	TGTGCCAGCTCACCGGGTCAGGCGACCTCGGACGAGCAGTACTTC
.	TRBV7-7	TRBJ2-5	.	CASRDGRLKTQYF	TGTGCCAGTAGGGACGGACGTCTAAAGACCCAGTACTTC
TRBD2	TRBV4-1	TRBJ2-3	few	CASSQGFPAGTRDTQYF	TGCGCCAGCAGCCAAGGGTTCCCAGCGGGGACTCGAGATACGCAGTATTTT
.	TRBV18	TRBJ2-7	few	CASSPQGSVAYEQYF	TGTGCCAGCTCACCACAGGGATCTGTGGCCTACGAGCAGTACTTC
TRBD1	TRBV4-1	TRBJ1-5	.	CASSRSPTGKDQPQHF	TGCGCCAGCAGCCGATCACCGACAGGGAAGGATCAGCCCCAGCATTTT
TRBD1	TRBV7-8	TRBJ1-2	.	CASSPLPLTGAYGYTF	TGTGCCAGCAGCCCTCTCCCCCTCACAGGGGCCTATGGCTACACCTTC
.	TRBV5-6	TRBJ1-4	few	CASSLAGVEKLFF	TGTGCCAGCAGCTTGGCGGGGGTTGAAAAACTGTTTTTT
.	TRBV19	TRBJ2-2	.	CASSTGNTGELFF	TGTGCCAGTAGCACAGGGAACACCGGGGAGCTGTTTTTT
.	TRBV10-3	TRBJ1-5	.	CAISESPGSNQPQHF	TGTGCCATCAGTGAGTCGCCAGGTAGCAATCAGCCCCAGCATTTT
.	TRBV15	TRBJ2-4	.	CATSRDRGSRNIQYF	TGTGCCACCAGCAGAGATCGTGGCTCCCGAAACATTCAGTACTTC
TRBD2	TRBV27	TRBJ2-7	.	CASSPLGGSYEQYF	TGTGCCAGCAGCCCCCTGGGAGGGTCCTACGAGCAGTACTTC
.	TRBV27	TRBJ1-5	few	CASRQGFGNQPQHF	TGTGCCAGCAGACAGGGTTTTGGCAATCAGCCCCAGCATTTT
.	TRBV2	TRBJ2-2	.	CASIAGANTGELFF	TGTGCCAGCATTGCGGGCGCGAACACCGGGGAGCTGTTTTTT
.	TRBV7-2	TRBJ1-5	.	CASSGSGSQPQHF	TGTGCCAGCAGCGGTTCAGGGTCCCAGCCCCAGCATTTT
.	TRBV7-2	TRBJ2-3	few	CASSLDRSFTDTQYF	TGTGCCAGCAGCTTAGATCGGAGTTTCACAGATACGCAGTATTTT
.	TRBV21-1	TRBJ1-2	.	CASIEGTYTRETYGYTF	TGTGCCAGCATCGAAGGCACCTACACCAGAGAAACCTATGGCTACACCTTC
.	TRBV4-1	TRBJ1-1	.	CASSQDRGFMNTEAFF	TGCGCCAGCAGCCAAGATCGAGGGTTCATGAACACTGAAGCTTTCTTT